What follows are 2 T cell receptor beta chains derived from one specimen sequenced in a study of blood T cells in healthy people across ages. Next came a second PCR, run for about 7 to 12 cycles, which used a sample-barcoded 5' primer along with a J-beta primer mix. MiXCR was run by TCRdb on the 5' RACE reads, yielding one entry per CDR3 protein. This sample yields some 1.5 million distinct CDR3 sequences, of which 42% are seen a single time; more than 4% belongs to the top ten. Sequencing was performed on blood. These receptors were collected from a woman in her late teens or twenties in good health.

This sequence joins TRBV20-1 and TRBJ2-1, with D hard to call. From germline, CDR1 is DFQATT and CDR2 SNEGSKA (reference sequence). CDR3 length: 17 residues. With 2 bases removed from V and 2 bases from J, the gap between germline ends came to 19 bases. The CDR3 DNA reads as TGCAGTGCTAGACTGCATGGGCTGAGATCGGCCTACAATGAGCAGTTCTTC. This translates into CSARLHGLRSAYNEQFF.

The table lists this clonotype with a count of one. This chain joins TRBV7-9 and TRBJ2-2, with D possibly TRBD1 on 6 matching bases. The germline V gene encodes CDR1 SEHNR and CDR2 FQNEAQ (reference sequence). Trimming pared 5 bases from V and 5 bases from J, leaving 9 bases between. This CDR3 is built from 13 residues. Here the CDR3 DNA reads TGTGCCAGCAGCGCTGACAGGACCGGGGAGCTGTTTTTT. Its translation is CASSADRTGELFF.